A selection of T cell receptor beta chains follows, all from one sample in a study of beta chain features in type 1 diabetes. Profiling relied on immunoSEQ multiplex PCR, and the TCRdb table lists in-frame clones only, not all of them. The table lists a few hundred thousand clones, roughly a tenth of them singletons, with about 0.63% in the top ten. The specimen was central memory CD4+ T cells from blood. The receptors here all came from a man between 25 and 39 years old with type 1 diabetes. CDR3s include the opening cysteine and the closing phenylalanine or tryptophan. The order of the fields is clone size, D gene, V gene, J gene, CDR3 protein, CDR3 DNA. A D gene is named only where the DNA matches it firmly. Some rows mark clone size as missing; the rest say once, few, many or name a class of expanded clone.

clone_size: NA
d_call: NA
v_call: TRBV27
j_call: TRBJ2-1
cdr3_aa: CASSLSGPGNEQFF
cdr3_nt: TGTGCCAGCAGTTTATCCGGTCCCGGCAATGAGCAGTTCTTC

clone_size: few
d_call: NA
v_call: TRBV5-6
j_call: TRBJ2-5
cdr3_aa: CASSLAGGEETQYF
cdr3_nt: TGTGCCAGCAGCTTGGCGGGCGGAGAAGAGACCCAGTACTTC

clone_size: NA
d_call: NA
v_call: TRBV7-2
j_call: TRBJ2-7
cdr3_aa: CASSDTGEVSYEQYF
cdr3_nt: TGTGCCAGCAGCGATACAGGGGAGGTGTCCTACGAGCAGTACTTC

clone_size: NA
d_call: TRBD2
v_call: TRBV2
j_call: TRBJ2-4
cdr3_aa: CASKAGYGNIQYF
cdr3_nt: TGTGCCAGCAAAGCGGGATACGGAAACATTCAGTACTTC

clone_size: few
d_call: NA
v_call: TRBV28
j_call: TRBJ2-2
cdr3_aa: CASSFVSGTVSYTGELFF
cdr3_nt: TGTGCCAGCAGTTTTGTATCAGGGACGGTATCCTACACCGGGGAGCTGTTTTTT

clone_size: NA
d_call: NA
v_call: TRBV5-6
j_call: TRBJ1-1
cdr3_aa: CASSVGHTEAFF
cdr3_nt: TGTGCCAGCAGCGTGGGTCACACTGAAGCTTTCTTT

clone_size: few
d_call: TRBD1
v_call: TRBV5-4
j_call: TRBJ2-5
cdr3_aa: CASSDSETGGETQYF
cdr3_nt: TGTGCCAGCAGCGACTCCGAGACAGGGGGAGAGACCCAGTACTTC

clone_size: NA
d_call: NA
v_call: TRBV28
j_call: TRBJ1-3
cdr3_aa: CASSLTTENTIYF
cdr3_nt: TGTGCCAGCAGTTTGACCACTGAGAACACCATATATTTT

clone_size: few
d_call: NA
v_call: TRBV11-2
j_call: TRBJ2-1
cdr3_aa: CASSFLPGPPGNEQFF
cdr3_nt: TGTGCCAGCAGTTTCCTTCCGGGACCTCCAGGCAATGAGCAGTTCTTC

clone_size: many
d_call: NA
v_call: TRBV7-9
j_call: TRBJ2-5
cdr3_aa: CASSWGGTGSWETQYF
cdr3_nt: TGTGCCAGCAGCTGGGGCGGAACCGGGAGCTGGGAGACCCAGTACTTC

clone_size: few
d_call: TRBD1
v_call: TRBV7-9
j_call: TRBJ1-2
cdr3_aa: CASSMDREGYTF
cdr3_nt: TGCGCCAGCAGCATGGACAGGGAGGGCTACACCTTC

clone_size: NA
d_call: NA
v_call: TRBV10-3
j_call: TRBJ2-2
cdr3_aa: CAISAPRGGNTGELFF
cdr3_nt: TGTGCCATCAGTGCCCCTAGGGGAGGGAACACCGGGGAGCTGTTTTTT

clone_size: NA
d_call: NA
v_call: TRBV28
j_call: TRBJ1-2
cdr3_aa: CASSLLPLGYTF
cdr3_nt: TGTGCCAGCAGTTTACTACCTTTAGGCTACACCTTC

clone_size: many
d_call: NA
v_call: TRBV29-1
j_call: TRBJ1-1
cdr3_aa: CSIRAQEAFF
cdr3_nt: TGCAGCATCCGAGCGCAGGAAGCTTTCTTT

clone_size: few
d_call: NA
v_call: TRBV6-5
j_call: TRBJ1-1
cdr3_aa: CASTPPGGRGAEAFF
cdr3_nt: TGTGCCAGCACCCCACCGGGGGGAAGGGGGGCGGAAGCTTTCTTT

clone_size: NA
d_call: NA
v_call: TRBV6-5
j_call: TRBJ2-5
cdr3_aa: CASSYRRGETQYF
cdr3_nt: TGTGCCAGCAGTTACAGAAGGGGAGAGACCCAGTACTTC

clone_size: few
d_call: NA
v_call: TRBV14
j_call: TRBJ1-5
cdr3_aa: CASSQGLKGGYSNQPQHF
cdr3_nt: TGTGCCAGCAGCCAAGGATTGAAAGGGGGTTATAGCAATCAGCCCCAGCATTTT

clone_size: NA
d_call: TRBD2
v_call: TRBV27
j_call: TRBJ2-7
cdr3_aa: CASSLLLAGVSEQYF
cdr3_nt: TGTGCCAGCAGTTTATTACTAGCGGGAGTAAGCGAGCAGTACTTC

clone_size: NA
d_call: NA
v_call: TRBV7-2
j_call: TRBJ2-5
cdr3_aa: CASSFSPRGETQYF
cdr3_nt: TGTGCCAGCAGCTTTTCTCCCCGGGGGGAGACCCAGTACTTC

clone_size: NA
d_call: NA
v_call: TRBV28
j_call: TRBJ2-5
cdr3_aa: CASSPGGRGETQYF
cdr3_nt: TGTGCCAGCAGTCCAGGGGGGCGCGGAGAGACCCAGTACTTC

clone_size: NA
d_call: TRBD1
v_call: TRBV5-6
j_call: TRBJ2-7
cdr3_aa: CASSSYRDRGREQYF
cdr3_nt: TGTGCCAGCAGCTCGTACCGGGACAGGGGTCGGGAGCAGTACTTC

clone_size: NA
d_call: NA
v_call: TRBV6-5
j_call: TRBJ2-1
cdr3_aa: CASSYLVSSYNEQFF
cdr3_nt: TGTGCCAGCAGTTATCTCGTCAGTTCCTACAATGAGCAGTTCTTC

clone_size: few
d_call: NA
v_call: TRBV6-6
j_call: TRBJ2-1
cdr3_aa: CASSYGRGSYNEQFF
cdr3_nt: TGTGCCAGCAGTTACGGGCGGGGCTCCTACAATGAGCAGTTCTTC

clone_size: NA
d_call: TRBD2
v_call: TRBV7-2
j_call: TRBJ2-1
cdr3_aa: CASSGTSGSPPIGEQFF
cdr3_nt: TGTGCCAGCAGCGGGACTAGCGGGAGTCCCCCAATCGGGGAGCAGTTCTTC

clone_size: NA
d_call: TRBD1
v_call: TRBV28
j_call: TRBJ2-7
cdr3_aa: CASREGQGAPRWNF
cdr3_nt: TGTGCCAGCAGAGAGGGACAGGGGGCTCCCCGTTGGAACTTC

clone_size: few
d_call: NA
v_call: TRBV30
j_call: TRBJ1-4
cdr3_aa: CAWRTGHTNEKLFF
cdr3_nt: TGTGCCTGGAGAACGGGACATACTAATGAAAAACTGTTTTTT

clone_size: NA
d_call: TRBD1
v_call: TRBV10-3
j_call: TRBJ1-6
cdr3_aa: CAISVGGQANSPLHF
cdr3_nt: TGTGCCATCAGTGTAGGAGGACAGGCTAATTCACCCCTCCACTTT

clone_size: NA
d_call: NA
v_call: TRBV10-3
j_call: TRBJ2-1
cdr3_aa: CAISESGGLSFNEQFF
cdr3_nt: TGTGCCATCAGTGAGTCAGGGGGGCTTAGTTTCAATGAGCAGTTCTTC

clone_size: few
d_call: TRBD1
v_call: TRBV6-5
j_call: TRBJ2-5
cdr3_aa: CASSGDRGSETQYF
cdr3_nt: TGTGCCAGCAGCGGGGACAGGGGAAGCGAGACCCAGTACTTC

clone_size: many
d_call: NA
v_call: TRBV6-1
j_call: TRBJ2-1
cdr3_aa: CASSYGGIYNEQFF
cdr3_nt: TGTGCCAGCAGTTATGGAGGAATTTACAATGAGCAGTTCTTC

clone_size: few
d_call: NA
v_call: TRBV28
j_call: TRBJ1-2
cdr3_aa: CASSLGRYGYTF
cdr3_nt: TGTGCCAGCAGTTTAGGGCGCTATGGCTACACCTTC

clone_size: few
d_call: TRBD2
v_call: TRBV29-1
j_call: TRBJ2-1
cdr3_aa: CSVEAGGDHNEQFF
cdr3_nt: TGCAGCGTTGAAGCGGGAGGGGATCACAATGAGCAGTTCTTC